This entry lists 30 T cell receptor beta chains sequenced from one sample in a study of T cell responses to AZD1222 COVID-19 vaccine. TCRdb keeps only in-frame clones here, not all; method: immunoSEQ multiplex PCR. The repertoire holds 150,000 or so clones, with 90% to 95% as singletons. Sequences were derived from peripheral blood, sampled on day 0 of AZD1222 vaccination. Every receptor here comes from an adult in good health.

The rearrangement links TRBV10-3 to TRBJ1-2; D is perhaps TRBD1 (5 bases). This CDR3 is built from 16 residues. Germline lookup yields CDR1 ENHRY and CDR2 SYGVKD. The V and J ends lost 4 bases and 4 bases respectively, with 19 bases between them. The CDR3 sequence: CAISGKVTALSYGYTF. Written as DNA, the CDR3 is TGTGCCATCAGTGGTAAGGTGACAGCCTTAAGCTATGGCTACACCTTC.

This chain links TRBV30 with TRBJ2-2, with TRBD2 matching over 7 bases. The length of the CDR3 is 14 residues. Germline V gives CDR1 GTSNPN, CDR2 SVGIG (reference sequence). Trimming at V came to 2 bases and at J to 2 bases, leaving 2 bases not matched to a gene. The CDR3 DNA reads TGTGCCTGGAGTCCTAGCGGAAACACCGGGGAGCTGTTTTTT. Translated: CAWSPSGNTGELFF.

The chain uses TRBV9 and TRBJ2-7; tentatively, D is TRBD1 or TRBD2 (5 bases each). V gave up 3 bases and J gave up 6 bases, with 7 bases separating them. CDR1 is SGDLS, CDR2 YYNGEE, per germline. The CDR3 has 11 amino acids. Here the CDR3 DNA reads TGTGCCAGCAGCGCTGGGGGCGAGCAGTACTTC. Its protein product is CASSAGGEQYF.

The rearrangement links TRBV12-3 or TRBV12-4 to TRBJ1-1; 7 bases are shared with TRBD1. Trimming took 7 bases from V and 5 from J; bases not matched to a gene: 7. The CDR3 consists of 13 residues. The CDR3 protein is CASKHGQETEAFF. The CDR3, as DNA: TGTGCCAGCAAGCATGGACAGGAGACTGAAGCTTTCTTT.

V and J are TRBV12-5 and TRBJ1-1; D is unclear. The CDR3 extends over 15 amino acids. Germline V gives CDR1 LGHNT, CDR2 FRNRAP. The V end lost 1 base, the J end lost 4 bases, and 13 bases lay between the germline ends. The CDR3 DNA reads TGTGCTAGTGGTTTGGGGAACCCCGGTGGCACTGAAGCTTTCTTT. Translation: CASGLGNPGGTEAFF.

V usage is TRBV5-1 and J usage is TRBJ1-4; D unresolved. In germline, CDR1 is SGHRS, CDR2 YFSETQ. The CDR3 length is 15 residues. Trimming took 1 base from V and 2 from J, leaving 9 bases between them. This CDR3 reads CASSLNLGTNEKLFF. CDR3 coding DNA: TGCGCCAGCAGCTTGAACCTCGGGACTAATGAAAAACTGTTTTTT.

The CDR3 protein is CASSLAGVEVNEQYF. CDR3 nucleotides: TGTGCCAGCAGCTTAGCAGGGGTAGAGGTTAACGAGCAGTACTTC. This chain links TRBV7-9 with TRBJ2-7; tentative D call: TRBD1 (5 bases). V dropped 0 bases and J dropped 5 bases, with 14 bases sitting between them. CDR1 and CDR2 from the germline V gene are SEHNR and FQNEAQ (reference sequence). The CDR3 has 15 amino acids.

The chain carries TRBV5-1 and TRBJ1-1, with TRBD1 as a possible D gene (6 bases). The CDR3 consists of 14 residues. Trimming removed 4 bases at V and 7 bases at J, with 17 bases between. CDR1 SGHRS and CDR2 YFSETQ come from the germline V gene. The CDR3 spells CASSPGQIKSEAFF. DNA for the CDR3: TGCGCCAGCAGCCCTGGACAGATTAAGAGTGAAGCTTTCTTT.

CDR3 DNA: TGTGCCAGCAGTCCGACTAGCGGGAGGGACTACGAGCAGTACTTC. This codes for CASSPTSGRDYEQYF. V usage is TRBV28 and J usage is TRBJ2-7, with 14 nucleotides matching TRBD2. The CDR3 extends over 15 amino acids. The V segment lost 5 bases and the J segment 3 bases; nucleotides outside the gene matches: 3. Germline V gene data show CDR1 as MDHEN and CDR2 as SYDVKM.

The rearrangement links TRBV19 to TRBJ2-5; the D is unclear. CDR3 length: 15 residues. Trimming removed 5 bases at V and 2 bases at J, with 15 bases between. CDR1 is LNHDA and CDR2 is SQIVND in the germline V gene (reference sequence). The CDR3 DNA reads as TGTGCCAGTAGTCCTACCGAGTGGGAACAAGAGACCCAGTACTTC. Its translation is CASSPTEWEQETQYF.

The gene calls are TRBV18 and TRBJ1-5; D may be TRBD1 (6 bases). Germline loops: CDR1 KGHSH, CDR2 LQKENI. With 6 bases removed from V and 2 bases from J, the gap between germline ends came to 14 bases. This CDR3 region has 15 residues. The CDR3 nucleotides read TGTGCCAGCTCCCAACAGGGTCGGGGCAATCAGCCCCAGCATTTT. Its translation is CASSQQGRGNQPQHF.

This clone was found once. The chain's CDR3 is CASTSGLAGGPGNTQYF. The CDR3 nucleotides read TGTGCCAGCACCAGCGGACTAGCGGGAGGGCCAGGAAATACGCAGTATTTT. The chain couples TRBV18 to TRBJ2-3, with 15 bases lining up with TRBD2. Per germline, CDR1 KGHSH and CDR2 LQKENI. This CDR3 is 17 amino acids long. V shed 8 bases and J 7 bases; nucleotides not matched to a gene: 13.

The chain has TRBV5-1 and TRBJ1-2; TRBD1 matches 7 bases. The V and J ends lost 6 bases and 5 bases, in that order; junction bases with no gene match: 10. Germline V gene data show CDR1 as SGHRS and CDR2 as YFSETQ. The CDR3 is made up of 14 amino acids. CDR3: CASNLGQAFYGYTF. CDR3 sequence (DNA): TGCGCCAGCAACCTAGGACAGGCCTTTTATGGCTACACCTTC.

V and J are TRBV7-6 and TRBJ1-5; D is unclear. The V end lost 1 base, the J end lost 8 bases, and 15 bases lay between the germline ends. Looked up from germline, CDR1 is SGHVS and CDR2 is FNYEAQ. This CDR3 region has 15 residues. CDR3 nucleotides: TGTGCCAGCAGCTTAGGGGCTGAGGCCGGGGAGCCCCAGCATTTT. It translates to CASSLGAEAGEPQHF.

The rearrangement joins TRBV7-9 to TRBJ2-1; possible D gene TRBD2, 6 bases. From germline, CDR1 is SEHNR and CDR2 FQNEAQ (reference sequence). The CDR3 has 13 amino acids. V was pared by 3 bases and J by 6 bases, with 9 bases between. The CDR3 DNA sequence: TGTGCCAGCAGCTTCCAAGCGGGCAATGAGCAGTTCTTC. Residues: CASSFQAGNEQFF.

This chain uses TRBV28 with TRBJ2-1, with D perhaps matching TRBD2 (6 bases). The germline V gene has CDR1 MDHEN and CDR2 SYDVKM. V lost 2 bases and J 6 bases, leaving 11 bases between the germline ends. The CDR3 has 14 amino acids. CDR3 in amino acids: CASSLGREPNEQFF. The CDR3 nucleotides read TGTGCCAGCAGTTTAGGCCGGGAGCCCAATGAGCAGTTCTTC.

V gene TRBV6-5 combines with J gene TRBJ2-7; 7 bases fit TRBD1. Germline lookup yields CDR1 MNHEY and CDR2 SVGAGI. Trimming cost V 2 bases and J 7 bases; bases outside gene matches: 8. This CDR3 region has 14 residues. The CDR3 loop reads CASSYPHDRVEQYF. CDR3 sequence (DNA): TGTGCCAGCAGTTACCCTCATGACAGGGTTGAGCAGTACTTC.

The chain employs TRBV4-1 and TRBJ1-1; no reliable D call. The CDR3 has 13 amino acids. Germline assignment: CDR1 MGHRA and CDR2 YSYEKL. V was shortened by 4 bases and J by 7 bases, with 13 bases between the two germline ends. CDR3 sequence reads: CASSPNRAGEAFF. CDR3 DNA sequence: TGCGCCAGCAGCCCCAACCGGGCAGGTGAAGCTTTCTTT.

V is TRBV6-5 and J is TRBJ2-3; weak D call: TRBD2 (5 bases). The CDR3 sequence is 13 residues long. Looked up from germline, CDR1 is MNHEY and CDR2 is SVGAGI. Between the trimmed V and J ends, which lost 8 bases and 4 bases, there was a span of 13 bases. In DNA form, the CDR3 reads TGTGCCAGCGGCACTAGATCCCCAGATACGCAGTATTTT. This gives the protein CASGTRSPDTQYF.

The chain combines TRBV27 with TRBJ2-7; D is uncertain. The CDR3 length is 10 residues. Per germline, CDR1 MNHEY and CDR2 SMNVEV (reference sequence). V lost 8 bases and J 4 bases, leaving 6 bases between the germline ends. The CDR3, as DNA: TGTGCCAGCGGAAGATACGAGCAGTACTTC. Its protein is CASGRYEQYF.

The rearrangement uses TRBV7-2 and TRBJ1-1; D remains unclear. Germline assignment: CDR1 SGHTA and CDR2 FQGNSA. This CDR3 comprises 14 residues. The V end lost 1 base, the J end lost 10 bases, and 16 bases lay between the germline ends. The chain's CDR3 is CASSLGRLTPGAFF. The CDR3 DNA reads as TGTGCCAGCAGCTTAGGCCGACTCACCCCTGGAGCTTTCTTT. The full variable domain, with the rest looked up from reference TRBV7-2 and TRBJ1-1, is GAGVSQSPSNKVTEKGKDVELRCDPISGHTALYWYRQSLGQGLEFLIYFQGNSAPDKSGLPSDRFSAERTGGSVSTLTIQRTQQEDSAVYLCASSLGRLTPGAFFGQGTRLTVV.

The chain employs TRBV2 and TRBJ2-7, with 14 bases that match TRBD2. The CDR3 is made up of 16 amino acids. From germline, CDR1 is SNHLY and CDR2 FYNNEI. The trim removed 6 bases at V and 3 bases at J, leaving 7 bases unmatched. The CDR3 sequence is CASSRGTSGSHYEQYF. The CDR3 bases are TGTGCCAGCAGCAGAGGGACTAGCGGGAGCCACTACGAGCAGTACTTC.

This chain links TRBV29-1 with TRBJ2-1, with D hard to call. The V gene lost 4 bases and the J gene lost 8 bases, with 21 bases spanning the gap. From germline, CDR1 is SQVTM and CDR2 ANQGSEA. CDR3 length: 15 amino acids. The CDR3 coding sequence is TGCAGCGTTGTAGTAGACTCCCAACCCCAGCATGAGCAGTTCTTC. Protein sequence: CSVVVDSQPQHEQFF.

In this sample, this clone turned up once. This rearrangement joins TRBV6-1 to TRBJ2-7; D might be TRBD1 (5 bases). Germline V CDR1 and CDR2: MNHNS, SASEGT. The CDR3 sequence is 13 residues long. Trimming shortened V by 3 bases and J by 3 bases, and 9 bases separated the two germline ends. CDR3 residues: CASSDRVGYEQYF. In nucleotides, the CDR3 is TGTGCCAGCAGTGACAGGGTTGGCTACGAGCAGTACTTC.

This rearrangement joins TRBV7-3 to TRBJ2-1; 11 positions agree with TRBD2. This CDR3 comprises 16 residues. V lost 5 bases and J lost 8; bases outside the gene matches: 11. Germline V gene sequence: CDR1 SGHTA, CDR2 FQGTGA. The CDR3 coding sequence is TGTGCCAGCAGCCGAGCAACTAGCGGGAGTTCGGATGAGCAGTTCTTC. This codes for CASSRATSGSSDEQFF.

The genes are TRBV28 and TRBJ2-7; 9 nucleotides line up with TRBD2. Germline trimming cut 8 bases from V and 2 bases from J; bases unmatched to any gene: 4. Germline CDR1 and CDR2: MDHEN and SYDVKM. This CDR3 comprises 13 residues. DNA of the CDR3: TGTGCCAGCCACCCTAGCGGGACCTACGAGCAGTACTTC. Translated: CASHPSGTYEQYF.

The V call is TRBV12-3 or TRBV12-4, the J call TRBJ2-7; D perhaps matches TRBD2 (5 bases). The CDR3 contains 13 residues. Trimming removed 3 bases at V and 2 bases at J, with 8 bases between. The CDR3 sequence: CASSFSVAYEQYF. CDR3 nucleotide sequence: TGTGCCAGCAGTTTTAGCGTGGCCTACGAGCAGTACTTC.

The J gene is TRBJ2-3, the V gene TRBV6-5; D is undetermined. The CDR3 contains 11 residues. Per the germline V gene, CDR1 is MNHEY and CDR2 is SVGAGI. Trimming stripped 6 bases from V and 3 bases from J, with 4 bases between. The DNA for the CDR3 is TGTGCCAGCAGCCATACAGATACGCAGTATTTT. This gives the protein CASSHTDTQYF.

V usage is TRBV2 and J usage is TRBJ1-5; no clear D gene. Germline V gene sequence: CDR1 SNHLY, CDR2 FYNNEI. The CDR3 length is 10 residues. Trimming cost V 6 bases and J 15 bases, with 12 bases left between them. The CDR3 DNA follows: TGTGCCAGCAGCGGAACAGATTTGCATTTT. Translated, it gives CASSGTDLHF.

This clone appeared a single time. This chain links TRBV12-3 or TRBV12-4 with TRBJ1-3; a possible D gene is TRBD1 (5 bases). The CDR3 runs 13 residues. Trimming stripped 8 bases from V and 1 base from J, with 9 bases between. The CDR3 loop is CASSKGSGNTIYF. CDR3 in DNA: TGTGCCAGCTCCAAGGGGTCTGGAAACACCATATATTTT.